Given below is one TCR beta chain in context. Trimming took off 4 bases at V and 6 bases at J, with 10 bases between the two ends. CDR3 length: 13 amino acids. Newly diagnosed hyperthyroidism, duration under 2 months, in patients aged 18 to 65. Diagnoses were made from clinical symptoms, serum measures (thyroxine and TRAb), thyroid ultrasound and orbital computed tomography. This sample stems from a study of T cells in Graves' hyperthyroidism and ophthalmopathy. Amplified TCR beta CDR3 regions derived from RNA transcripts. HTBI primers were used for first-round RT-PCR of the TCR CDR3. Using its own MiXCR run on the multiplex PCR reads, TCRdb lists one record per CDR3 protein. The repertoire has some 370,000 distinct CDR3 sequences, about a sixth of them found once; the top ten carry approximately 30%.

The specimen sequenced was blood. The chain employs TRBV12-3 or TRBV12-4 and TRBJ2-1, with D hard to call. This receptor was taken from a woman aged 25 to 45 with Graves' hyperthyroidism that later progressed to Graves' ophthalmopathy. The CDR3 reads CASSSQDVNEQFF. The CDR3 region has the DNA TGTGCCAGCAGTTCTCAGGACGTCAATGAGCAGTTCTTC.